Listed below are T cell receptor beta chains from one sample, sequenced in a study of blood T cell repertoires in COVID-19. This table comes from immunoSEQ multiplex PCR, and its TCRdb copy is limited to in-frame clones, with some not included. The table includes about 140,000 clones, 70% to 80% detected once. Sequenced: peripheral blood. These receptors came from a man between 60 and 75 years old with acute or convalescent COVID-19. Each CDR3 is given with its conserved first and last residue. A D gene is named only where the DNA matches it firmly. Clone size is shown for a subset of rows, as once, few, many or a class of expanded clone.

>TRBJ1-4|.|.|TRBV9|15
TGTGCCAGCAGCCCTACAGTTGCAACTAATGAAAAACTGTTTTTT
CASSPTVATNEKLFF
>TRBJ1-5|.|.|TRBV28|15
TGTGCCAGCAGGGACACGCAAGGGTATGGTCAGCCCCAGCATTTT
CASRDTQGYGQPQHF
>TRBJ2-1|.|.|TRBV2|13
TGTGCCAGCAGTGACATGAGGGGGCGGGGGCAGTTCTTC
CASSDMRGRGQFF
>TRBJ1-4|.|.|TRBV5-6|15
TGTGCCAGCCGTGGTGGAACAGGTCCTAATGAAAAACTGTTTTTT
CASRGGTGPNEKLFF
>TRBJ2-1|.|.|TRBV6-5|14
TGTGCCAGCAGTTACCGGACTACCCACAATGAGCAGTTCTTC
CASSYRTTHNEQFF
>TRBJ1-1|TRBD1|.|TRBV3-1/TRBV3-2|15
TGTGCCAGCAGCCAGGCTACAGGGGCAGCCACTGAAGCTTTCTTT
CASSQATGAATEAFF
>TRBJ2-1|TRBD1|.|TRBV24-1|14
TGTGCCACCAGAGGGACAGACAGATACAATGAGCAGTTCTTC
CATRGTDRYNEQFF
>TRBJ1-2|.|.|TRBV18|13
TGTGCCAGCTCACCAAAGACAGAGTATGGCTACACCTTC
CASSPKTEYGYTF
>TRBJ2-2|TRBD1|.|TRBV9|16
TGTGCCAGCAGCGTCGACAGGGGGGCGAACACCGGGGAGCTGTTTTTT
CASSVDRGANTGELFF
>TRBJ1-5|.|.|TRBV19|15
TGTGCCAATTCAATAAGGACACCTTCCAATCAGCCCCAGCATTTT
CANSIRTPSNQPQHF
>TRBJ2-5|TRBD2|few|TRBV28|16
TGTGCCATCATGGCGGGAGGGTTAGGATCCCAAGAGACCCAGTACTTC
CAIMAGGLGSQETQYF
>TRBJ2-7|TRBD2|.|TRBV24-1|14
TGTGCCACCAGTGAAGCGGGGGGACTAAGGAAGCAGTACTTC
CATSEAGGLRKQYF
>TRBJ2-7|.|.|TRBV4-3|16
TGCGCCAGCAGCCACGGCGTCGGCAGGGGTGTTGGCGAGCAGTACTTC
CASSHGVGRGVGEQYF
>TRBJ1-1|.|.|TRBV29-1|12
TGCAGCGCCCAGTCGCAAATCACTGAAGCTTTCTTT
CSAQSQITEAFF
>TRBJ1-5|.|.|TRBV5-1|15
TGCGCCAGGAGATTCCAGGGTTCTGCGAATCAGCCCCAGCATTTT
CARRFQGSANQPQHF
>TRBJ1-5|.|.|TRBV10-3|12
TGTGCCATCAGTGAGACGGCAGAGGCCCAGCATTTT
CAISETAEAQHF
>TRBJ2-1|.|.|TRBV18|14
TGTGCCAGCTCACCACTTACTACAGGCAATGAGCAGTTCTTC
CASSPLTTGNEQFF
>TRBJ1-2|.|.|TRBV29-1|13
TGCAGCGTTGACCAAGGGGGTAACTATGGCTACACCTTC
CSVDQGGNYGYTF
>TRBJ1-1|.|.|TRBV30|12
TGTGCCTGGAGTGTACCGGACACTGAAGCTTTCTTT
CAWSVPDTEAFF
>TRBJ1-1|.|many|TRBV27|14
TGTGCCAGCAGTTGGCAGGCGGGGAACACTGAAGCTTTCTTT
CASSWQAGNTEAFF
>TRBJ2-7|TRBD2|.|TRBV3-1/TRBV3-2|15
TGTGCCAGCAGCGCAGCTGAGCGGGAGGGCTACGAGCAGTACTTC
CASSAAEREGYEQYF
>TRBJ1-5|.|.|TRBV19|14
TGTGCCAGTAGGTCCGGGGGGAGCAATCAGCCCCAGCATTTT
CASRSGGSNQPQHF
>TRBJ2-7|.|.|TRBV29-1|12
TGCAGCGTTGGGGCTAGCGCCTACGAGCAGTACTTC
CSVGASAYEQYF
>TRBJ1-2|TRBD1|.|TRBV6-5|11
TGTGCCTCGGGACAGCCGTATGGCTACACCTTC
CASGQPYGYTF
>TRBJ2-7|TRBD1|.|TRBV11-3|15
TGTGCCAGCAGCTTAGATGGGACAGGGGTCTACGAGCAGTACTTC
CASSLDGTGVYEQYF
>TRBJ1-2|.|.|TRBV28|14
TGTGCCAGCAGTCCCGGTGGGACAACCTATGGCTACACCTTC
CASSPGGTTYGYTF
>TRBJ1-5|.|.|TRBV7-6|16
TGTGCCAGCAGCCCTGCGCCGGTGGGCAGCAATCAGCCCCAGCATTTT
CASSPAPVGSNQPQHF
>TRBJ2-3|TRBD2|.|TRBV19|17
TGTGCCAGTAGTCTAACACACCCAAGTGGGGGGGGAGATACGCAGTATTTT
CASSLTHPSGGGDTQYF
>TRBJ1-1|.|.|TRBV18|14
TGTGCCAGCTGCGCCAACCAGGTGAACACTGAAGCTTTCTTT
CASCANQVNTEAFF
>TRBJ2-3|TRBD2|.|TRBV18|17
TGTGCCAGCTCACCCCTACCCCGGGCGGGAGCAGGAGATACGCAGTATTTT
CASSPLPRAGAGDTQYF
>TRBJ2-1|TRBD2|.|TRBV7-3|18
TGTGCCAGCAGCTCGGATCCTAGCGGTGCCACCTCCTACAATGAGCAGTTCTTC
CASSSDPSGATSYNEQFF
>TRBJ1-5|.|.|TRBV15|14
TGTGCCACCAGCTCCCGGACAGACAATCAGCCCCAGCATTTT
CATSSRTDNQPQHF
>TRBJ2-7|TRBD2|.|TRBV7-2|15
TGTGCCAGCAGATTAGGCGGGGGGAGCTCCTACGAGCAGTACTTC
CASRLGGGSSYEQYF
>TRBJ2-7|TRBD1|.|TRBV6-2/TRBV6-3|15
TGTGCCAGCAGTTCCGGACAGGGATACTCCTACGAGCAGTACTTC
CASSSGQGYSYEQYF
>TRBJ2-1|.|few|TRBV5-6|13
TGTGCCAGCAGCTTGCCGGGATACAATGAGCAGTTCTTC
CASSLPGYNEQFF
>TRBJ1-1|.|.|TRBV4-1|14
TGCGCCAGCAGCCAAGAAGTCCGATCCGCGGGAGCTTTCTTT
CASSQEVRSAGAFF
>TRBJ1-5|.|.|TRBV6-6|14
TGTGCCAGCAGGCCAGACAGTCTCAATCAGCCCCAGCATTTT
CASRPDSLNQPQHF
>TRBJ1-3|.|.|TRBV5-4|13
TGTGCCAGCTCCCGGGAGGCTGGAAACACCATATATTTT
CASSREAGNTIYF
>TRBJ2-3|.|.|TRBV27|16
TGTGCCAGCAGTTACGGGGGGCCAGGTATCACAGATACGCAGTATTTT
CASSYGGPGITDTQYF
>TRBJ1-2|TRBD1|.|TRBV2|13
TGTGCCAGCGGAGACAGGGTACTCGGTGGCTACACCTTC
CASGDRVLGGYTF
>TRBJ1-2|.|.|TRBV6-2/TRBV6-3|14
TGTGCCAGCAGCCGGGACACTTCTTACTATGGCTACACCTTC
CASSRDTSYYGYTF
>TRBJ1-1|.|.|TRBV5-1|14
TGCGCCAGCAGCTTGGCTATAGAGAACACTGAAGCTTTCTTT
CASSLAIENTEAFF
>TRBJ2-5|.|.|TRBV15|12
TGTGCCACCAGCAGAGATCGGGAGACCCAGTACTTC
CATSRDRETQYF
>TRBJ2-3|.|.|TRBV4-3|15
TGCGCCAGCAGCCAAGCGGGGACTCGCGGAGATACGCAGTATTTT
CASSQAGTRGDTQYF
>TRBJ2-1|TRBD1|.|TRBV27|14
TGTGCCAGCAGTTTAGGGACAGTGGGAAATGAGCAGTTCTTC
CASSLGTVGNEQFF
>TRBJ1-1|.|.|TRBV28|12
TGTGCCAGCACCGAGGAGGGCACTGAAGCTTTCTTT
CASTEEGTEAFF
>TRBJ1-6|.|many|TRBV28|13
TGTGCCAGCACCGACACGTATAATTCACCCCTCCACTTT
CASTDTYNSPLHF
>TRBJ2-2|.|once|TRBV10-3|16
TGTGCCATCAGTGAGAGGCTAGCAGGGAACACCGGGGAGCTGTTTTTT
CAISERLAGNTGELFF
>TRBJ2-2|TRBD1|.|TRBV5-4|16
TGTGCCAGCAGCTCGGGGCGGGACAGGGACACCGGGGAGCTGTTTTTT
CASSSGRDRDTGELFF